Shown below are 8 T cell receptor beta chains from a single sample sequenced in a study of T cell clonality in common variable immunodeficiency. Overall study results and limits: In common variable immunodeficiency, TCR beta chains reportedly carried fewer deletions and N-nucleotide insertions.

Their specific antigens are unknown. Some clones are missing from TCRdb's copy, which holds only in-frame ones; the method was immunoSEQ multiplex PCR. The profile covers about 15,000 clones, none occurring a single time. The sequenced sample was peripheral blood mononuclear cells. These receptors came from a human donor with common variable immunodeficiency.

Notes on this clone: The read ends 3 residues shy of where the CDR3 ends; the end is completed using the germline J gene. The chain couples TRBV30 to TRBJ2-3, with D uncertain. V lost 4 bases and J 5 bases, leaving 10 bases between the germline ends. Germline V gene sequence: CDR1 GTSNPN, CDR2 SVGIG (reference sequence). CDR3 length: 12 amino acids. CDR3 DNA (partial): TGTGCCTGGACCGTAGGGCAAGATACG. Translation gives CAWTVGQDT. The whole CDR3 reads CAWTVGQDTQYF.

This clone was counted a few times. From the germline J gene comes the end of the CDR3, since the read stops 3 residues before it. The genes are TRBV5-6 and TRBJ2-7; TRBD1 matches 9 bases. The junction had 9 bases not matched to a gene; V was cut back by 7 bases and J by 4 bases. The CDR3 has 14 amino acids. CDR1 and CDR2 (germline): SGHDT, YYEEEE. CDR3: CASSHRGQLYEQYF. The sequenced CDR3 bases are TGTGCCAGCTCCCACAGGGGGCAATTGTACGAG.

This clone has more than one count but fewer than ten. The read is 3 residues too short to cover the CDR3 end, so that end is filled in from the germline J gene. This chain connects TRBV7-8 to TRBJ1-1; D possibly corresponds to TRBD1 (6 bases). V was trimmed by 1 base and J by 6 bases, leaving 15 bases between them. Germline V gene data show CDR1 as SGHVS and CDR2 as FQNEAQ. The CDR3 length is 15 residues. The CDR3 sequence: CASSLDTGTHSEAFF. The sequenced part of the CDR3 DNA is TGTGCCAGCAGCTTAGACACAGGGACCCACTCTGAA.

In regard to this clone: The read halts 3 residues ahead of the CDR3 end, with the missing end drawn from the germline J gene. This chain uses TRBV19 with TRBJ1-2; D remains ambiguous. Between the trimmed V and J ends, which lost 2 bases and 4 bases, there was a span of 8 bases. There are 13 residues in the CDR3. CDR1 is LNHDA and CDR2 is SQIVND in the germline V gene (reference sequence). The covered CDR3 bases are TGTGCCAGTAGTATACAGAAATCCTATGGC. Amino acids: CASSIQKSYG. The CDR3 reads in full as CASSIQKSYGYTF.

This clone qualifies as medium-sized (0.01 to 0.1%). The CDR3 end lies 3 residues beyond the end of the read and is filled in from the germline J gene. V and J are TRBV5-5 and TRBJ2-4, with 11 bases identical to TRBD1. Germline trimming cut 5 bases from V and 7 bases from J; bases unmatched to any gene: 8. Germline values: CDR1 SGHKS, CDR2 YYEKEE (reference sequence). This CDR3 spans 15 amino acids. CDR3 protein: CASRPSGTGGNIQYF. The sequenced part of the CDR3 DNA is TGTGCCAGCAGACCATCCGGGACAGGGGGGAACATT.

This clone was observed a few times. The DNA ends 3 residues before the CDR3 does, and the rest of the CDR3 is filled in from the germline J gene. The chain has TRBV19 and TRBJ1-5, with D perhaps matching TRBD1 (6 bases). V was pared by 6 bases and J by 1 base, with 13 bases between. The germline CDR1 and CDR2 sequences are LNHDA and SQIVND (reference sequence). The CDR3 covers 15 residues. CDR3 residues: CASSLPGQSNQPQHF. The CDR3 bases that were read are TGTGCCAGTAGCCTCCCCGGACAGAGCAATCAGCCC.

This clone was seen only a few times. Read coverage stops 3 residues before the CDR3 terminus; the germline J gene supplies the remainder. This rearrangement joins TRBV5-1 to TRBJ2-1; 7 bases line up with TRBD1. Germline V gene lookup returns CDR1 SGHRS and CDR2 YFSETQ. The CDR3 runs 13 residues. J lost 4 bases, V lost 4 bases, and 2 bases had no gene match. CDR3 DNA (partial): TGCGCCAGCAGCACGGGACAGTACAATGAG. Its translation: CASSTGQYNE. The whole CDR3 sequence is CASSTGQYNEQFF.

This clone was detected only a few times. CDR3 sequence: CASSIRTSGIQETQYF. The sequenced CDR3 bases are TGTGCCAGTAGTATACGGACTAGCGGGATACAAGAGACC. The genes are TRBV19 and TRBJ2-5; 12 bases line up with TRBD2. The CDR3 end lies 3 residues beyond the end of the read and is filled in from the germline J gene. Germline assignment: CDR1 LNHDA and CDR2 SQIVND (reference sequence). The J segment lost 2 bases and the V segment lost 2 bases, leaving 3 bases of the junction unmatched. The CDR3 length is 16 residues.